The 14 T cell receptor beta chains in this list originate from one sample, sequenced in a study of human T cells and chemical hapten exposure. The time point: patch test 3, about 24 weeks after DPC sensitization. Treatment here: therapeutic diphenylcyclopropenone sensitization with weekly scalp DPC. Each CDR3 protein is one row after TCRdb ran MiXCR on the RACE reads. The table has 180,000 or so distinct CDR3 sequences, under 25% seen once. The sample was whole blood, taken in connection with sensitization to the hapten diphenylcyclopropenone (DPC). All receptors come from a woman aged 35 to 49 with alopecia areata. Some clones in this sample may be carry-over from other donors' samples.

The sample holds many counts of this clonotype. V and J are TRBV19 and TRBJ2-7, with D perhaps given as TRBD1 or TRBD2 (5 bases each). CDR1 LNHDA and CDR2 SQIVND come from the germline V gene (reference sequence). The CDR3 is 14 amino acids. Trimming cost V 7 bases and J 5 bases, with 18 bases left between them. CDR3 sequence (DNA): TGTGCCAGTACCCTGGGGCCCGGGGTCGACGAGCAGTACTTC. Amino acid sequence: CASTLGPGVDEQYF.

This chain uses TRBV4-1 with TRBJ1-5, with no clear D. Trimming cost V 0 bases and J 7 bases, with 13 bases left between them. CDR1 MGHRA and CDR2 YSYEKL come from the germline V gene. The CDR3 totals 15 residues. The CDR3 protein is CASSQDVQARQPQHF. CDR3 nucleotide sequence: TGCGCCAGCAGCCAAGATGTCCAGGCAAGACAGCCCCAGCATTTT.

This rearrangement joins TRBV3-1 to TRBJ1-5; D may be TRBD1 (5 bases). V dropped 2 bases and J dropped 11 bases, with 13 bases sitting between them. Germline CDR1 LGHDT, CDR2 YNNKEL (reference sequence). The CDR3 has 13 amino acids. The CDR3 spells CASSQSGTQAQHF. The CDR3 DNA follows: TGTGCCAGCAGCCAATCCGGGACCCAGGCCCAGCATTTT.

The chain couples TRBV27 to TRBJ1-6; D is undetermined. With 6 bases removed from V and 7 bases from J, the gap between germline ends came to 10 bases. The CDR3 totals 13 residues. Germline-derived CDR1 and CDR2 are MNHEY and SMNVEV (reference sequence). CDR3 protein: CASSRTTNSPLHF. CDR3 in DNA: TGTGCCAGCAGCCGAACGACGAATTCACCCCTCCACTTT.

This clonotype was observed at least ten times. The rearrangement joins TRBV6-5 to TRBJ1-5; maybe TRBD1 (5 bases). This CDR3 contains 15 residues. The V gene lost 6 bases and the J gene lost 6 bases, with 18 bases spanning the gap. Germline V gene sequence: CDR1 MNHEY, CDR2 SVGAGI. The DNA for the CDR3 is TGTGCCAGCAGGCCGACAGTCTCGAGAGGTCAGCCCCAGCATTTT. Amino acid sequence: CASRPTVSRGQPQHF.

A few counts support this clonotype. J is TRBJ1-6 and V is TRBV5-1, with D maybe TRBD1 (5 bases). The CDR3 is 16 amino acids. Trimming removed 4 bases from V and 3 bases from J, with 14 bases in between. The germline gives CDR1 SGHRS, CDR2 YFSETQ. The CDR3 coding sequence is TGCGCCAGCAGCCCGATGGGGGGGAACTATAATTCACCCCTCCACTTT. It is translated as CASSPMGGNYNSPLHF.

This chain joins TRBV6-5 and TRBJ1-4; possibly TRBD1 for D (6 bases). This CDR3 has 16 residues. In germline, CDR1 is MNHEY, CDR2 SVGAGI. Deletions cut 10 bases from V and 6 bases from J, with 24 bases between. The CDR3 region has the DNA TGTGCCACACAGCCCGCCCCCCGAGGGGGGGATGAAAAACTGTTTTTT. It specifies CATQPAPRGGDEKLFF.

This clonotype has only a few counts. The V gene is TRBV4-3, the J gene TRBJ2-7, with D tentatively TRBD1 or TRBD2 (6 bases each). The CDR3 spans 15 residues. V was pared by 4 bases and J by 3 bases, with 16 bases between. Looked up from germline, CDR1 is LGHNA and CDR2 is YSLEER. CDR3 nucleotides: TGCGCCAGCAGCCCAACCAGCGGAGGGGGCTACGAGCAGTACTTC. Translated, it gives CASSPTSGGGYEQYF.

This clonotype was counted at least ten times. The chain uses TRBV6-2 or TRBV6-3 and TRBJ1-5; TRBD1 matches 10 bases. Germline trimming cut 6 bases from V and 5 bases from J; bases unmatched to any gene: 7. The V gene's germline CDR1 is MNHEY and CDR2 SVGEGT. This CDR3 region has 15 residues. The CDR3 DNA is TGTGCCAGCAGGAAAACCGGACAGGGGGATCAGCCCCAGCATTTT. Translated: CASRKTGQGDQPQHF.

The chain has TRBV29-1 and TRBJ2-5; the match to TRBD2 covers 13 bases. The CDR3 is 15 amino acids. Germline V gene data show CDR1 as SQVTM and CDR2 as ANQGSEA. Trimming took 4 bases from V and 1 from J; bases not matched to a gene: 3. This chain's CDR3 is CSVGGTSGIQETQYF. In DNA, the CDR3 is TGCAGCGTTGGAGGGACTAGCGGGATCCAAGAGACCCAGTACTTC.

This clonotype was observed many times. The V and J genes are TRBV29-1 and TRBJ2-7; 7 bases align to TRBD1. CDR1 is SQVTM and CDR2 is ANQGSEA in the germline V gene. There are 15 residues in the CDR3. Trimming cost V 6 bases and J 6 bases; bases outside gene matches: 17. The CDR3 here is CSVGHRDRYPPEQYF. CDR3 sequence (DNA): TGCAGCGTCGGCCACCGGGACAGATATCCTCCCGAGCAGTACTTC.

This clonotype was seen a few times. CDR3 in DNA: TGCAGCGTCCGGGGAGGGGAGTCGACTGAAGCTTTCTTT. This sequence encodes CSVRGGESTEAFF. V usage is TRBV29-1 and J usage is TRBJ1-1; D is perhaps TRBD1 (5 bases). The CDR3 length is 13 residues. Germline V lookup: CDR1 SQVTM, CDR2 ANQGSEA. Trimming took off 6 bases at V and 5 bases at J, with 16 bases between the two ends.

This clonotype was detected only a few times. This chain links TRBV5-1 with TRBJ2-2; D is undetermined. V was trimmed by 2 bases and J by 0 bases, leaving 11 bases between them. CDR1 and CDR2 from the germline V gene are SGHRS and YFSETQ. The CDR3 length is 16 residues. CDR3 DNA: TGCGCCAGCAGCTTTGACGTGGGCGCGAACACCGGGGAGCTGTTTTTT. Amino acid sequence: CASSFDVGANTGELFF. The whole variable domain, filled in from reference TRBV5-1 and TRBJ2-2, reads KAGVTQTPRYLIKTRGQQVTLSCSPISGHRSVSWYQQTPGQGLQFLFEYFSETQRNKGNFPGRFSGRQFSNSRSEMNVSTLELGDSALYLCASSFDVGANTGELFFGEGSRLTVL.

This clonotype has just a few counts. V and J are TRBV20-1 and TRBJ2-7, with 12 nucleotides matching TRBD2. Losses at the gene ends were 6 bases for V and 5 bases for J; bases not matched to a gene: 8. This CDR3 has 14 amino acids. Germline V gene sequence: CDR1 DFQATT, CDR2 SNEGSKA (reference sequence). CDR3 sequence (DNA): TGCAGTGCCCGCCGACTAGCGGGAGCCGACGAGCAGTACTTC. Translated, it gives CSARRLAGADEQYF.